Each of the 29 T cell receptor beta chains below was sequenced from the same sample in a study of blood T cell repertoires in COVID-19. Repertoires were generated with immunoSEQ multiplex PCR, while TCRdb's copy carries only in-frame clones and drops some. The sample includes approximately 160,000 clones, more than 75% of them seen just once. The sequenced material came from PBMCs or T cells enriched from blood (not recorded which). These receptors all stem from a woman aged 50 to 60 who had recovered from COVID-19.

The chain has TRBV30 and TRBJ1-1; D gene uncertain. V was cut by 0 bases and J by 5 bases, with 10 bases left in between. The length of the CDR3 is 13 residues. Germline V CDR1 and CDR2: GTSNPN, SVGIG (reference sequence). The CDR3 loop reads CAWSVRPGTEAFF. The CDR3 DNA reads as TGTGCCTGGAGTGTAAGGCCGGGGACTGAAGCTTTCTTT.

The CDR3 reads CASSAGQLNTEAFF. The DNA for the CDR3 is TGTGCCAGCAGCGCGGGACAGTTGAACACTGAAGCTTTCTTT. The chain uses TRBV2 and TRBJ1-1, with 7 nucleotides matching TRBD1. V shed 6 bases, J shed 0 bases, and the junction held 4 bases outside the gene matches. Per the germline V gene, CDR1 is SNHLY and CDR2 is FYNNEI. The CDR3 runs 14 residues.

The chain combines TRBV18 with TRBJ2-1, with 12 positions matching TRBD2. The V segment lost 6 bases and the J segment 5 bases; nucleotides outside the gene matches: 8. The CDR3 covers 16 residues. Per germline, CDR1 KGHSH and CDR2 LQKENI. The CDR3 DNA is TGTGCCAGCTCCCCTCAGACTAGCGGGAGTAACAATGAGCAGTTCTTC. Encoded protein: CASSPQTSGSNNEQFF.

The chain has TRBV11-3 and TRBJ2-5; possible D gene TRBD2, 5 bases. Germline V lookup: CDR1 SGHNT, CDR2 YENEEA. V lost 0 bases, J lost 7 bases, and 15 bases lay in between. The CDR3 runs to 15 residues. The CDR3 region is CASSLDKNFRGTQYF. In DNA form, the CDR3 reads TGTGCCAGCAGCTTAGATAAAAACTTTCGGGGGACCCAGTACTTC.

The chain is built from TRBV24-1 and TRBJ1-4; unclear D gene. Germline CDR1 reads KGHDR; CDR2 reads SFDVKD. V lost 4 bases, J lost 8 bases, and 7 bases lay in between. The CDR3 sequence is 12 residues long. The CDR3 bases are TGTGCCACCAGTGACAACGGGGAAAAACTGTTTTTT. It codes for CATSDNGEKLFF.

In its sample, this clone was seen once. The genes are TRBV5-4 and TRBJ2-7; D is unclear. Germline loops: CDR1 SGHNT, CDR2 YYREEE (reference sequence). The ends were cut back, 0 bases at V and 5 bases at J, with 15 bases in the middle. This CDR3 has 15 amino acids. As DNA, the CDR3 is TGTGCCAGCAGCTTGGACCTTCAAAGCAGGCACGAGCAGTACTTC. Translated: CASSLDLQSRHEQYF. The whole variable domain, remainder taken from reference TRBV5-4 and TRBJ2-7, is ETGVTQSPTHLIKTRGQQVTLRCSSQSGHNTVSWYQQALGQGPQFIFQYYREEENGRGNFPPRFSGLQFPNYSSELNVNALELDDSALYLCASSLDLQSRHEQYFGPGTRLTVT.

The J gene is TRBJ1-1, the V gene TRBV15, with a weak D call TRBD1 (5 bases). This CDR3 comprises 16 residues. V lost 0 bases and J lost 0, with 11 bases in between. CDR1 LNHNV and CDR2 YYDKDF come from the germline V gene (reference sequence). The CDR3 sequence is CATSRDSARVNTEAFF. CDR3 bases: TGTGCCACCAGCAGAGATTCTGCCAGGGTGAACACTGAAGCTTTCTTT.

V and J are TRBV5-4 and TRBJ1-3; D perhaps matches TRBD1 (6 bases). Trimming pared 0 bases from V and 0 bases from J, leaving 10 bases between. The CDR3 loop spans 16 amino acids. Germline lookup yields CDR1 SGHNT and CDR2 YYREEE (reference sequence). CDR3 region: CASSLAGTISGNTIYF. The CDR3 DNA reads TGTGCCAGCAGCTTGGCCGGGACAATCTCTGGAAACACCATATATTTT.

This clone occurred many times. The CDR3 DNA follows: TGTGCCAGCAGTCCAGGGTATGGCTCCTACGAGCAGTACTTC. Translated, it gives CASSPGYGSYEQYF. This chain uses TRBV27 with TRBJ2-7; D might be TRBD1 (5 bases). The CDR3 length is 14 residues. The V gene's germline CDR1 is MNHEY and CDR2 SMNVEV (reference sequence). Trimming took 5 bases from V and 0 from J, leaving 11 bases between them.

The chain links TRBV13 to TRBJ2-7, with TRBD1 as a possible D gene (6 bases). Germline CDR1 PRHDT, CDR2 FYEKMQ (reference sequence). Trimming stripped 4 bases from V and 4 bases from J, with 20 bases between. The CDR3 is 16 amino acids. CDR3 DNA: TGTGCCAGCAGCTCATCGCCGGGACACAGGGAGTACGAGCAGTACTTC. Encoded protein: CASSSSPGHREYEQYF.

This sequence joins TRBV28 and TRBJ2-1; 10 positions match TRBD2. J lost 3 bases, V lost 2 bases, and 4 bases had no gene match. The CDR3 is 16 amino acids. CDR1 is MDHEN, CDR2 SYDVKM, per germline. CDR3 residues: CASSLPRTSGYNEQFF. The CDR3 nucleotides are TGTGCCAGCAGTTTACCCCGGACTAGCGGCTACAATGAGCAGTTCTTC.

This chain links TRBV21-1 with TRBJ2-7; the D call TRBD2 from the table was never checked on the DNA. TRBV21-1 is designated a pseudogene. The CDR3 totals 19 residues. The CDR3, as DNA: TGTGCCAGCAGCCTAAGGCGGGATGAAGAGGCGGGAGGGCCGTACGAGCAGTACTTC. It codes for CASSLRRDEEAGGPYEQYF.

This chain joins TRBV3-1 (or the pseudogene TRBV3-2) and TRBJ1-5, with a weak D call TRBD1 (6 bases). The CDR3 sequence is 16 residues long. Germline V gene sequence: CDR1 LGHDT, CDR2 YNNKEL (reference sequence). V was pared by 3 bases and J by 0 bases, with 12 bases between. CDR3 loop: CASSQGHSYSNQPQHF. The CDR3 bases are TGTGCCAGCAGCCAGGGACACAGCTATAGCAATCAGCCCCAGCATTTT.

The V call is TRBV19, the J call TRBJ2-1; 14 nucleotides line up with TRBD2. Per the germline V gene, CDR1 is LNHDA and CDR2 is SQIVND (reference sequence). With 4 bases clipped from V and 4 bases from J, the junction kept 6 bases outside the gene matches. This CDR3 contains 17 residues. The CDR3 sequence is CASSRGTSGSLYNEQFF. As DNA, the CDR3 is TGTGCCAGTAGTAGAGGGACTAGCGGGAGCCTTTACAATGAGCAGTTCTTC. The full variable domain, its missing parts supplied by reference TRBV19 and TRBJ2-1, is DGGITQSPKYLFRKEGQNVTLSCEQNLNHDAMYWYRQDPGQGLRLIYYSQIVNDFQKGDIAEGYSVSREKKESFPLTVTSAQKNPTAFYLCASSRGTSGSLYNEQFFGPGTRLTVL.

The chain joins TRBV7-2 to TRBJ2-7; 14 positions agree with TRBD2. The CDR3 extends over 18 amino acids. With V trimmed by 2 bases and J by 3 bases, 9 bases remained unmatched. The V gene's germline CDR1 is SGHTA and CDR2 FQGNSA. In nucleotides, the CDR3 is TGTGCCAGCAGCTTATCCGCCGGGACTAGCGGGAGTGGCTACGAGCAGTACTTC. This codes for CASSLSAGTSGSGYEQYF.

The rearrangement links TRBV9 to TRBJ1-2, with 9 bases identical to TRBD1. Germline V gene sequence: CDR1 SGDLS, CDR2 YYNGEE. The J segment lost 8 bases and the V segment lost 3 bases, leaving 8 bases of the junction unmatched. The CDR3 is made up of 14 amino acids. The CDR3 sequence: CASSAEQGALGYTF. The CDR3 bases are TGTGCCAGCAGCGCCGAACAGGGGGCTTTGGGCTACACCTTC.

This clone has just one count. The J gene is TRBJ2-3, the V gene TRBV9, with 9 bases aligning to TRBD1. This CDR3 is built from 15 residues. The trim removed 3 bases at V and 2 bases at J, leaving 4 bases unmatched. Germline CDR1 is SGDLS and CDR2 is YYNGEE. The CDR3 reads CASSGGTGTTDTQYF. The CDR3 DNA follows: TGTGCCAGCAGCGGAGGGACAGGGACCACAGATACGCAGTATTTT.

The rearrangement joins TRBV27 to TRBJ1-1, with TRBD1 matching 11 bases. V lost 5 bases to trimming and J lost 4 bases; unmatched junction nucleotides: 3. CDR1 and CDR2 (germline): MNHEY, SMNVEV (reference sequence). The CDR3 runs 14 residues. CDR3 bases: TGTGCCAGCAGTCGGGACAGGGGGTCCACTGAAGCTTTCTTT. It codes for CASSRDRGSTEAFF.

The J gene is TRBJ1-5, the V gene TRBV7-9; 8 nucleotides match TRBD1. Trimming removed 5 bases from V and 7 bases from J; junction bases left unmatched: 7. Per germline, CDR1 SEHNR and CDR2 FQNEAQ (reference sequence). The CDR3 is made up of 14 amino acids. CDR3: CASSPNRGKQPQHF. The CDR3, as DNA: TGTGCCAGCAGCCCCAACAGGGGGAAGCAGCCCCAGCATTTT.

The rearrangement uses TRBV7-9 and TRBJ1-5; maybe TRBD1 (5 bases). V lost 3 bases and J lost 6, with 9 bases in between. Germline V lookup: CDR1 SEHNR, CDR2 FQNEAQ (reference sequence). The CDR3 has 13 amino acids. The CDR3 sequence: CASSFGGVQPQHF. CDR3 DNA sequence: TGTGCCAGCAGCTTTGGAGGGGTTCAGCCCCAGCATTTT.

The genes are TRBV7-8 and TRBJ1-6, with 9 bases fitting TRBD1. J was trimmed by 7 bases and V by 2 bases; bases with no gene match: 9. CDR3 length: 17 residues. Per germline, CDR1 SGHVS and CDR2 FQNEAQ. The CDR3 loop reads CASSLTSGTGRNSPLHF. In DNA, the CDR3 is TGTGCCAGCAGCTTAACTTCCGGGACAGGGAGAAATTCACCCCTCCACTTT.

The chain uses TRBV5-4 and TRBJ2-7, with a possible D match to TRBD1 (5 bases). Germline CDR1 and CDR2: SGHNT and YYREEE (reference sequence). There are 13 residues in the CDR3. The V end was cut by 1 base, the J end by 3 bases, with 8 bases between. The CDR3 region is CASSLPGLYEQYF. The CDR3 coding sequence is TGTGCCAGCAGCTTGCCAGGGCTCTACGAGCAGTACTTC.

Here the CDR3 reads CASRLAGALHNEQFF. For the CDR3, the DNA is TGTGCCAGCAGATTAGCGGGAGCCCTCCACAATGAGCAGTTCTTC. This rearrangement joins TRBV5-6 to TRBJ2-1; 9 bases are a match to TRBD2. V lost 5 bases, J lost 5 bases, and 8 bases stayed unmatched. The CDR3 covers 15 residues. Germline V gene sequence: CDR1 SGHDT, CDR2 YYEEEE. Together with reference TRBV5-6 and TRBJ2-1, the CDR3 gives the full variable domain: DAGVTQSPTHLIKTRGQQVTLRCSPKSGHDTVSWYQQALGQGPQFIFQYYEEEERQRGNFPDRFSGHQFPNYSSELNVNALLLGDSALYLCASRLAGALHNEQFFGPGTRLTVL.

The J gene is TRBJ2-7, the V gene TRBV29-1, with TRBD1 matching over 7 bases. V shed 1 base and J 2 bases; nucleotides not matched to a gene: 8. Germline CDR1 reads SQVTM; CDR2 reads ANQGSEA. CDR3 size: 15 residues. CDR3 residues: CSVEGWSGGAYEQYF. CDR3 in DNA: TGCAGCGTTGAAGGGTGGTCAGGGGGTGCCTACGAGCAGTACTTC.

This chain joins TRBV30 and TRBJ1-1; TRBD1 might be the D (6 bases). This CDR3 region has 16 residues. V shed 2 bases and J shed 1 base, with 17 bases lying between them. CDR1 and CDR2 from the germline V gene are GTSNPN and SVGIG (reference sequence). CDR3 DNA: TGTGCCTGGAGTTTAGCGGGGGGCAGGCGGAACACTGAAGCTTTCTTT. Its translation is CAWSLAGGRRNTEAFF. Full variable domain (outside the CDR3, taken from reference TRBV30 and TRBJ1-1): SQTIHQWPATLVQPVGSPLSLECTVEGTSNPNLYWYRQAAGRGLQLLFYSVGIGQISSEVPQNLSASRPQDRQFILSSKKLLLSDSGFYLCAWSLAGGRRNTEAFFGQGTRLTVV.

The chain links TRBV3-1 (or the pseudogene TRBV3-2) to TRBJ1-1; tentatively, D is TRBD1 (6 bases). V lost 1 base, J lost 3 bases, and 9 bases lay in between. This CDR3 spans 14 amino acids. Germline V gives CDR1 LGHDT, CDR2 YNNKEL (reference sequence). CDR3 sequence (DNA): TGTGCCAGCAGCCAAGCGGCAGGGGACACTGAAGCTTTCTTT. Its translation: CASSQAAGDTEAFF.

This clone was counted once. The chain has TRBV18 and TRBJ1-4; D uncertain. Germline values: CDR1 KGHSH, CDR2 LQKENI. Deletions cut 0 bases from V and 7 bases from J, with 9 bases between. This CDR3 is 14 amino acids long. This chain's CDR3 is CASSPPTGLEKLFF. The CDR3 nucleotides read TGTGCCAGCTCACCACCTACGGGTCTTGAAAAACTGTTTTTT. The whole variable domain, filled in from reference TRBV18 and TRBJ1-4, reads NAGVMQNPRHLVRRRGQEARLRCSPMKGHSHVYWYRQLPEEGLKFMVYLQKENIIDESGMPKERFSAEFPKEGPSILRIQQVVRGDSAAYFCASSPPTGLEKLFFGSGTQLSVL.

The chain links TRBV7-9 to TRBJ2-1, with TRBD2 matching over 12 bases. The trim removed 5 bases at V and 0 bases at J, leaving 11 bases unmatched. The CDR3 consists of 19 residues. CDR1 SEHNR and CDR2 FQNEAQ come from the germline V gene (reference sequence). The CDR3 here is CASSPAGTSGFSSYNEQFF. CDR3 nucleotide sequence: TGTGCCAGCAGCCCAGCCGGGACTAGCGGGTTTAGCTCCTACAATGAGCAGTTCTTC.

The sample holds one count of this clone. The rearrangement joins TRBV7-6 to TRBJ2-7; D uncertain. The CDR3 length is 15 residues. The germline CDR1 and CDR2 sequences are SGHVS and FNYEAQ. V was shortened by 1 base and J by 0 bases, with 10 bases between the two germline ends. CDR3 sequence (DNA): TGTGCCAGCAGCTTAGGCCCTAGAAACTCCTACGAGCAGTACTTC. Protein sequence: CASSLGPRNSYEQYF.